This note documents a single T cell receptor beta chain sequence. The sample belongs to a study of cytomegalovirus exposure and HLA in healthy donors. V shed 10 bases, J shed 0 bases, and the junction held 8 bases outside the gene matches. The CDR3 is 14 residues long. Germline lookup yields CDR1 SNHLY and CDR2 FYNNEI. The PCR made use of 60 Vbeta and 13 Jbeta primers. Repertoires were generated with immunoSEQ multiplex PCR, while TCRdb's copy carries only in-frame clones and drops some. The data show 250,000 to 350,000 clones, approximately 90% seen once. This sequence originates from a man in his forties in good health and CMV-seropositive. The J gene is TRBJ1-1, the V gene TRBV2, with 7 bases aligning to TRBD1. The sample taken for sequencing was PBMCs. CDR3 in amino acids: CAITGTEMNTEAFF. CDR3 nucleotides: TGTGCCATTACCGGGACAGAAATGAACACTGAAGCTTTCTTT.